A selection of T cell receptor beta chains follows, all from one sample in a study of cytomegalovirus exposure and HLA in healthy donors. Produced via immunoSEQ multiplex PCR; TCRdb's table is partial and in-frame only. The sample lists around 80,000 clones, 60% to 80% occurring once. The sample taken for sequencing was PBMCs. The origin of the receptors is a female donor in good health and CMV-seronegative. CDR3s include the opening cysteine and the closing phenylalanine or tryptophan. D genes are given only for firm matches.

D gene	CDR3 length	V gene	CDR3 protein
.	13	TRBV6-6	CASSYPSLGEAFF
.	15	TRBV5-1	CASSPGGNSNQPQHF
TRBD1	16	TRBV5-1	CASSRTQGSWNTEAFF
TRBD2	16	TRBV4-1	CASSQDLPSGAYEQYF
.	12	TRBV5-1	CASSTIYNEQFF
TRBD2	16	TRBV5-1	CASSPGLAGYRDEQYF
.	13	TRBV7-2	CASSLAGGNGYTF
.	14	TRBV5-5	CASSLAGGRGEQYF
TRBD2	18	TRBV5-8	CASSSEGTSGGAYNEQFF
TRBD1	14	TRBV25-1	CASSEQGESYEQYF
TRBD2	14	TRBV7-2	CASSREGGWDTQYF
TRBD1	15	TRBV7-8	CASSPTGGFESGYTF
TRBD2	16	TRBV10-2	CASSELVAGVRETQYF
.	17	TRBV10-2	CASSESIQGSYNSPLHF
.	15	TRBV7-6	CASSLTRAPNQPQHF
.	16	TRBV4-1	CASSQDPSGTPGELFF
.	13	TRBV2	CASKGGSNTEAFF
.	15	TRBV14	CASSQDIAYQETQYF
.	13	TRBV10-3	CAISIQANEKLFF
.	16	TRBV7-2	CASSLGLTTTPYGYTF